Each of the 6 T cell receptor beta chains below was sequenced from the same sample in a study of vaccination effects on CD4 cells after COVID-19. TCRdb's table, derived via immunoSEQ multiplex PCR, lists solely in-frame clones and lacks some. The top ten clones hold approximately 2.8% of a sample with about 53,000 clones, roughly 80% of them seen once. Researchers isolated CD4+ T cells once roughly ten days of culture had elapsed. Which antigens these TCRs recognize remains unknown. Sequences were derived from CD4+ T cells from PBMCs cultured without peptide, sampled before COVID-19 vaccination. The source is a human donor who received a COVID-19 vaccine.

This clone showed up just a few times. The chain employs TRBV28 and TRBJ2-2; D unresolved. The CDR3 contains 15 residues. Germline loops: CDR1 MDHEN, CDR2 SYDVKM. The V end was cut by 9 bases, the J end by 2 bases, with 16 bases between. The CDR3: CASSKIPGNTGELFF. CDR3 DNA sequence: TGTGCCAGTTCTAAAATCCCCGGAAACACCGGGGAGCTGTTTTTT.

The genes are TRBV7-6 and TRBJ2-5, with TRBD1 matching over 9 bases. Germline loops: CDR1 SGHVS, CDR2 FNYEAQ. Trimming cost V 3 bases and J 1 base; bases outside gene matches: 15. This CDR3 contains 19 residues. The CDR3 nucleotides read TGTGCCAGCAGCTTGAGTTTCGCAGGACAGGGGTTCCGCCAAGAGACCCAGTACTTC. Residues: CASSLSFAGQGFRQETQYF.

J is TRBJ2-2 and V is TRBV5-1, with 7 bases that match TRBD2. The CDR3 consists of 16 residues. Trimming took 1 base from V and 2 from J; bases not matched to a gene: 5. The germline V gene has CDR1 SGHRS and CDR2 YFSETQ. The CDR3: CASSLMGGFNTGELFF. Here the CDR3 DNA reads TGCGCCAGCAGCTTGATGGGAGGGTTCAACACCGGGGAGCTGTTTTTT.

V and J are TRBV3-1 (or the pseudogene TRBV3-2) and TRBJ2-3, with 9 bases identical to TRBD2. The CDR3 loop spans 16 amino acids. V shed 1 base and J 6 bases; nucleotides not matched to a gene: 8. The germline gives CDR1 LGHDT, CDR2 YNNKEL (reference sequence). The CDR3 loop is CASSQAGGGASDTQYF. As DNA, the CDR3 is TGTGCCAGCAGCCAAGCTGGCGGGGGGGCATCGGATACGCAGTATTTT.

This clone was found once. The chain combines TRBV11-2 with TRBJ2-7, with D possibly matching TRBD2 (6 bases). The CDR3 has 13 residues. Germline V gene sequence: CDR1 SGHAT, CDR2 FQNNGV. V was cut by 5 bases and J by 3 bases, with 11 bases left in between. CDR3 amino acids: CASSPGGVYEQYV. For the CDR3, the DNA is TGTGCCAGCAGCCCCGGGGGAGTCTACGAGCAGTACGTC.

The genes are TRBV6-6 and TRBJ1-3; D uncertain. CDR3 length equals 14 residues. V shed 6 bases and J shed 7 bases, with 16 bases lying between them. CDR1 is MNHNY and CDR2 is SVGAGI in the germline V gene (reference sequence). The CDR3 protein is CASSDRRVGNTIYF. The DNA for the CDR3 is TGTGCCAGCAGCGACCGAAGGGTTGGGAACACCATATATTTT.